This T cell receptor beta chain was documented in a study of blood T cell repertoires in COVID-19. Method: immunoSEQ multiplex PCR; TCRdb's copy keeps in-frame clones and lacks some. The sample shows about 110,000 clones, about three quarters of them seen only once. There are 13 residues in the CDR3. J was trimmed by 5 bases and V by 3 bases; bases with no gene match: 6. Germline CDR1 and CDR2: DFQATT and SNEGSKA (reference sequence). The sequenced sample was peripheral blood. The clonotype originates from an elderly woman with active or convalescent COVID-19. J is TRBJ2-7 and V is TRBV20-1, with 8 bases that match TRBD2. CDR3 in amino acids: CSASPGLVDEQYF. Written as DNA, the CDR3 is TGCAGTGCTAGTCCGGGACTAGTAGACGAGCAGTACTTC.